Sequencing of this T cell receptor (beta chain) was carried out in a study of cytomegalovirus exposure and HLA in healthy donors. From germline, CDR1 is MDHEN and CDR2 SYDVKM. This CDR3 comprises 12 residues. V was clipped by 7 bases and J by 4 bases, with 11 bases between them. Some clones are missing from TCRdb's copy, which holds only in-frame ones; the method was immunoSEQ multiplex PCR. The sample lists more than 300,000 clones; 80% to 90% were seen once. The rearrangement uses TRBV28 and TRBJ2-7; possibly TRBD2 for D (6 bases). This TCR derives from a woman between 18 and 30 years old in good health and CMV-seronegative. The sample taken for sequencing was PBMCs. The CDR3 region is CASKAEGYEQYF. DNA of the CDR3: TGTGCCAGCAAAGCGGAGGGGTACGAGCAGTACTTC.